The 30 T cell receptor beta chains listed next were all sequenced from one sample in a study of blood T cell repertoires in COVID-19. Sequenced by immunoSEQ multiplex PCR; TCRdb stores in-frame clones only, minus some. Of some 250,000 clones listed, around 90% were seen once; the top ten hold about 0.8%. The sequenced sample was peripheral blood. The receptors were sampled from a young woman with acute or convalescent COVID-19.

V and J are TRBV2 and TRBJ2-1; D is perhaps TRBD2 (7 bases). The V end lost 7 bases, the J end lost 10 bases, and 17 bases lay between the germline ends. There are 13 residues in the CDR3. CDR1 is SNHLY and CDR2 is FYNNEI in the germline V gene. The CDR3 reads CASKGGANPEQFF. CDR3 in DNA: TGTGCCAGCAAAGGGGGGGCCAACCCCGAGCAGTTCTTC. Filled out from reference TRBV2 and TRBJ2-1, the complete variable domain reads EPEVTQTPSHQVTQMGQEVILRCVPISNHLYFYWYRQILGQKVEFLVSFYNNEISEKSEIFDDQFSVERPDGSNFTLKIRSTKLEDSAMYFCASKGGANPEQFFGPGTRLTVL.

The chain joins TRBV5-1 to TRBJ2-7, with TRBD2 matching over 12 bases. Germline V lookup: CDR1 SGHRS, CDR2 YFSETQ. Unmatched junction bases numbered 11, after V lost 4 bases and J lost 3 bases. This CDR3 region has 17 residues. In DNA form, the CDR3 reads TGCGCCAGCAGCCTTGGCGTTCTAGCGGGAGGGATCTACGAGCAGTACTTC. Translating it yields CASSLGVLAGGIYEQYF. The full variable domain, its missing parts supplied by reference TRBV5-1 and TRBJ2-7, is KAGVTQTPRYLIKTRGQQVTLSCSPISGHRSVSWYQQTPGQGLQFLFEYFSETQRNKGNFPGRFSGRQFSNSRSEMNVSTLELGDSALYLCASSLGVLAGGIYEQYFGPGTRLTVT.

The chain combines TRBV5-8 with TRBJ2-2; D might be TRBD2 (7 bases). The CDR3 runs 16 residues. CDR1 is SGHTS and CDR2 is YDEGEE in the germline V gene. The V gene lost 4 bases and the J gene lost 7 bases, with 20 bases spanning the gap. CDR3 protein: CASSPRGSGKVGELFF. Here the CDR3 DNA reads TGTGCCAGCAGCCCCAGGGGCAGCGGGAAAGTCGGGGAGCTGTTTTTT. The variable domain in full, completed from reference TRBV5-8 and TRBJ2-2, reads EAGVTQSPTHLIKTRGQQATLRCSPISGHTSVYWYQQALGLGLQFLLWYDEGEERNRGNFPPRFSGRQFPNYSSELNVNALELEDSALYLCASSPRGSGKVGELFFGEGSRLTVL.

The CDR3 nucleotides are TGTGCCAGCAGTTTATATCCAGGGCAAGAGACCCAGTACTTC. Translation: CASSLYPGQETQYF. This chain connects TRBV27 to TRBJ2-5; D is possibly TRBD1 (5 bases). Germline-derived CDR1 and CDR2 are MNHEY and SMNVEV (reference sequence). Trimming removed 1 base from V and 2 bases from J, with 8 bases in between. CDR3 length equals 14 residues.

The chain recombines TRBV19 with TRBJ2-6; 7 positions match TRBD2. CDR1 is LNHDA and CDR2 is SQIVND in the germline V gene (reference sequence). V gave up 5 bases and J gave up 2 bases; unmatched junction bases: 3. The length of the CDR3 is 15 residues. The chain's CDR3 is CASSLREAGANVLTF. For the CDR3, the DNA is TGTGCCAGTAGTCTACGGGAGGCTGGGGCCAACGTCCTGACTTTC.

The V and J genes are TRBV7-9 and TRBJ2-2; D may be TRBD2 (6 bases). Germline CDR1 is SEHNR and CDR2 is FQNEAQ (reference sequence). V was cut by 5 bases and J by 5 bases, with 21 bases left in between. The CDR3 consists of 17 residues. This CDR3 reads CASSQSSGGVSTGELFF. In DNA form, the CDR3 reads TGTGCCAGCAGCCAGAGTTCCGGGGGAGTAAGTACCGGGGAGCTGTTTTTT.

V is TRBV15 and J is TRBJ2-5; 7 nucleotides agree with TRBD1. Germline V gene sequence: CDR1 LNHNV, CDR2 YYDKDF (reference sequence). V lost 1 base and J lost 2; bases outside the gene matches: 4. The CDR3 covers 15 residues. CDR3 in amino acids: CATSRVTGEQETQYF. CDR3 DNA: TGTGCCACCAGCAGAGTTACAGGGGAACAAGAGACCCAGTACTTC.

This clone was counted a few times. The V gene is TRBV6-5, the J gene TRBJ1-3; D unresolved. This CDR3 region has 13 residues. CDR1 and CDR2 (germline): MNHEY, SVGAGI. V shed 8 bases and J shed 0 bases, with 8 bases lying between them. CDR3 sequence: CASWRVSGNTIYF. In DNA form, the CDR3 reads TGTGCCAGCTGGAGGGTCTCTGGAAACACCATATATTTT.

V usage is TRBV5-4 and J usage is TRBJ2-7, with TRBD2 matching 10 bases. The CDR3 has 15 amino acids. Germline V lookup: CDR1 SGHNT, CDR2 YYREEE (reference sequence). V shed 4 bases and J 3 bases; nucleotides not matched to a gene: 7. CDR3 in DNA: TGTGCCAGCAGCGCCGCCGGGACTAGCGACTACGAGCAGTACTTC. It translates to CASSAAGTSDYEQYF. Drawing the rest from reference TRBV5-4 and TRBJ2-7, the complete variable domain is ETGVTQSPTHLIKTRGQQVTLRCSSQSGHNTVSWYQQALGQGPQFIFQYYREEENGRGNFPPRFSGLQFPNYSSELNVNALELDDSALYLCASSAAGTSDYEQYFGPGTRLTVT.

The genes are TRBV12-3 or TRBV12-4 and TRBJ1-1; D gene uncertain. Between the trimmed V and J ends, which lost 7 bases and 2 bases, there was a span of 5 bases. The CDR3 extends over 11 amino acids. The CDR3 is CASTTNTEAFF. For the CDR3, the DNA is TGTGCCAGCACCACAAACACTGAAGCTTTCTTT.

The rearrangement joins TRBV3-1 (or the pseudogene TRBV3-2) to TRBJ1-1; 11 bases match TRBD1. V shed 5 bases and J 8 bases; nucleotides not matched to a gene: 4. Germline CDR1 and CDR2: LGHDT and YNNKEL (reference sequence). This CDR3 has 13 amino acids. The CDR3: CASSARDRGEAFF. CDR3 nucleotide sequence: TGTGCCAGCAGCGCGAGGGACAGGGGGGAAGCTTTCTTT.

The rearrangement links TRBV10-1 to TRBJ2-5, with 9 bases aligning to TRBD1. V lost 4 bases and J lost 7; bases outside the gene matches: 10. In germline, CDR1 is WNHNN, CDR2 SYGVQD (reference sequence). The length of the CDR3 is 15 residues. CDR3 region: CASSVGTGSLATQYF. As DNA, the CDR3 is TGCGCCAGCAGTGTCGGGACAGGGTCCTTGGCGACCCAGTACTTC.

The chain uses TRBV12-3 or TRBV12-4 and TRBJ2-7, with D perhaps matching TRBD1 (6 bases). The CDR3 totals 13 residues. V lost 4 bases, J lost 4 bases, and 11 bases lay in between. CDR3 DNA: TGTGCCAGCAGTTCCTCGGACAGATACGAGCAGTACTTC. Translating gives CASSSSDRYEQYF.

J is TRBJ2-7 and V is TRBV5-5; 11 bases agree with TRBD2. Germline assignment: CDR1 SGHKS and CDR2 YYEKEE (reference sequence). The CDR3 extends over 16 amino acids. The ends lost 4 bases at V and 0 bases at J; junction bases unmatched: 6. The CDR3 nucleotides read TGTGCCAGCAGCCACTATAGCGGGAGGGCCTCCTACGAGCAGTACTTC. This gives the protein CASSHYSGRASYEQYF.

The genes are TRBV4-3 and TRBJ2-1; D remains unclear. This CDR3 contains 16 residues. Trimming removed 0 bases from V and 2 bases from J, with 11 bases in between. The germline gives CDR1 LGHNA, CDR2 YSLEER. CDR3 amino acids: CASSQEIWAPYNEQFF. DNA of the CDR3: TGCGCCAGCAGCCAAGAGATTTGGGCTCCCTACAATGAGCAGTTCTTC.

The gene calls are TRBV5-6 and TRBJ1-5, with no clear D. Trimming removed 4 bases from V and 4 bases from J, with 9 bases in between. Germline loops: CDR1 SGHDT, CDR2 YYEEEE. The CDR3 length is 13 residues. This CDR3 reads CASSPFGNQPQHF. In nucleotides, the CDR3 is TGTGCCAGCAGCCCTTTCGGTAATCAGCCCCAGCATTTT.

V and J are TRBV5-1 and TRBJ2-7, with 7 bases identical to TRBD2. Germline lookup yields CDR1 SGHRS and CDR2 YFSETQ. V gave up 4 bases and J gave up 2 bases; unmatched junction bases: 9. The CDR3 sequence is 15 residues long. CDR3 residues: CASSSKRDRAYEQYF. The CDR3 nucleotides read TGCGCCAGCAGCAGTAAGCGGGACCGCGCCTACGAGCAGTACTTC.

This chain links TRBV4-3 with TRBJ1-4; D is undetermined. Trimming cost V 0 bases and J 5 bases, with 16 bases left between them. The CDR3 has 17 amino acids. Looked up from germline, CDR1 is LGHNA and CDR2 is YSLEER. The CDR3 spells CASSQEGSGLLNEKLFF. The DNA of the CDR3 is TGCGCCAGCAGCCAAGAAGGCTCCGGACTCTTAAATGAAAAACTGTTTTTT.

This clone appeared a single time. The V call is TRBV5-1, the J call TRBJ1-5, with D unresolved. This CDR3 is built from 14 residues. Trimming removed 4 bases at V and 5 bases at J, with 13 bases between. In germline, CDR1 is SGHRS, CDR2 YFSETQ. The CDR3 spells CASSPGGFYQPQHF. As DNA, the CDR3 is TGCGCCAGCAGCCCCGGCGGGTTCTATCAGCCCCAGCATTTT.

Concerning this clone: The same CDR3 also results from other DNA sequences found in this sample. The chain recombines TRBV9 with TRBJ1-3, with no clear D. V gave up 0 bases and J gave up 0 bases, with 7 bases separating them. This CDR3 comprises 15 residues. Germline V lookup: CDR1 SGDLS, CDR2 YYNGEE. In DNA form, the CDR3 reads TGTGCCAGCAGCGTAGACGTGAGCTCTGGAAACACCATATATTTT. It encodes CASSVDVSSGNTIYF.

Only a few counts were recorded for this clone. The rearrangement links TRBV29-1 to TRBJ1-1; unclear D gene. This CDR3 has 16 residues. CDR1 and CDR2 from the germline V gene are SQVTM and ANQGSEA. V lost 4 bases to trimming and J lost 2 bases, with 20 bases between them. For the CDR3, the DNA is TGCAGCGTTGTTTCCCCCCGAGAGGGCACAAACACTGAAGCTTTCTTT. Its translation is CSVVSPREGTNTEAFF.

The CDR3 DNA sequence: TGTGCCAGCAGCGTTGGATCGGGGGGCGGTGGGAATCAGCCCCAGCATTTT. This encodes CASSVGSGGGGNQPQHF. The chain employs TRBV4-2 and TRBJ1-5; possibly TRBD1 for D (6 bases). The germline gives CDR1 LGHNA, CDR2 YNFKEQ. Trimming left V 5 bases short and J 4 bases short, with 21 bases between. The CDR3 consists of 17 residues.

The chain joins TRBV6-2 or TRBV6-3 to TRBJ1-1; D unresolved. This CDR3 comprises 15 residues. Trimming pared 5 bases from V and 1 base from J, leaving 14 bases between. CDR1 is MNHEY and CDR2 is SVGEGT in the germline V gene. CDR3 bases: TGTGCCAGCAGTGGAACCAACCGGGGGAACACTGAAGCTTTCTTT. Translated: CASSGTNRGNTEAFF.

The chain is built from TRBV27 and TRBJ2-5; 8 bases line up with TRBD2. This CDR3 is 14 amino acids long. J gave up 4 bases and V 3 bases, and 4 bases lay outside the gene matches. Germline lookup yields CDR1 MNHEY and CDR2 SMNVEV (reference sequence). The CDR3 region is CASSFLGGVETQYF. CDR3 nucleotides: TGTGCCAGCAGTTTCCTCGGGGGGGTAGAGACCCAGTACTTC.

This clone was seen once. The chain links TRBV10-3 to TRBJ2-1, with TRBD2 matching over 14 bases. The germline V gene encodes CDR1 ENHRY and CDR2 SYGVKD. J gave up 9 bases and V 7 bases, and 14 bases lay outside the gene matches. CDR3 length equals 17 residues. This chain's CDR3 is CAITRQVTSGRASEQFF. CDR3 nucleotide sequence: TGTGCCATCACCAGACAGGTGACTAGCGGGAGGGCCAGTGAGCAGTTCTTC.

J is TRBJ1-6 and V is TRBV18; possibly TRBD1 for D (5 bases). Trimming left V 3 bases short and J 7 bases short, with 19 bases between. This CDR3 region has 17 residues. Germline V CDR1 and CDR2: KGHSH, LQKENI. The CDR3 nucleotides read TGTGCCAGCTCACCGGGGCAGGACTATCAAATAAATTCACCCCTCCACTTT. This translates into CASSPGQDYQINSPLHF. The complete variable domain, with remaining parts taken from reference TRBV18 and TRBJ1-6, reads NAGVMQNPRHLVRRRGQEARLRCSPMKGHSHVYWYRQLPEEGLKFMVYLQKENIIDESGMPKERFSAEFPKEGPSILRIQQVVRGDSAAYFCASSPGQDYQINSPLHFGNGTRLTVT.

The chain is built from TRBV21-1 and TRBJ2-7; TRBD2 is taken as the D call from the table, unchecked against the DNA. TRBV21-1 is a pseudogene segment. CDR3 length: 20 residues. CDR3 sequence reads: CASSIFPGQGGAGGTYEQYF. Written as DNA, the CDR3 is TGTGCCAGCAGCATATTCCCGGGACAGGGAGGAGCGGGAGGCACCTACGAGCAGTACTTC.

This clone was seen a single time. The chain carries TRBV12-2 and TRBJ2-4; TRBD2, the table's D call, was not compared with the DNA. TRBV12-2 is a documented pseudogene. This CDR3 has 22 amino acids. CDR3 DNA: TGTGCAAGTCGCTCCCCCATGGGGTCTAGCGGGAGGGATAACCTAGCCAAAAACATTCAGTACTTC. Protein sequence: CASRSPMGSSGRDNLAKNIQYF.

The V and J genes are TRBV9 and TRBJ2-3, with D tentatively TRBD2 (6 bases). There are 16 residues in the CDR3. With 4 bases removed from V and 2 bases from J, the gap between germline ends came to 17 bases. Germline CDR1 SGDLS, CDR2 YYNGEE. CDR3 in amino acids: CASSSRPTSHTDTQYF. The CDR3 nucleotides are TGTGCCAGCAGCTCACGCCCTACTAGCCACACAGATACGCAGTATTTT.

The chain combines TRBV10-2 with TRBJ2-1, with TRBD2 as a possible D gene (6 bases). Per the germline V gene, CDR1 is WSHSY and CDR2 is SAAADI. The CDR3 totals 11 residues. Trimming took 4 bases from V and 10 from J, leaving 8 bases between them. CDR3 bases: TGCGCCAGCAGTGTAGCGGAAGAGCAGTTCTTC. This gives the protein CASSVAEEQFF.